Shown below are 29 T cell receptor beta chains from a single sample sequenced in a study of OX40 agonist ivuxolimab in advanced cancers. Clones were read by immunoSEQ multiplex PCR, and TCRdb kept only the in-frame ones, dropping some. This repertoire shows tens of thousands of clones, roughly 84% found once; its top ten account for 6.5%. Source: CD4+ or CD8+ T cells sorted from blood, taken in a trial of the OX40 agonist ivuxolimab. The receptors come from an adult with an advanced solid tumor such as melanoma, head and neck, liver or kidney cancer.

The J gene is TRBJ2-7, the V gene TRBV11-2, with unresolved D. Germline V gene lookup returns CDR1 SGHAT and CDR2 FQNNGV. This CDR3 has 12 residues. Trimming stripped 4 bases from V and 6 bases from J, with 10 bases between. CDR3 sequence (DNA): TGTGCCAGCAGCTACGAAGCAGCCGAGCAGTACTTC. This codes for CASSYEAAEQYF.

This clone was seen a handful of times. V and J are TRBV5-1 and TRBJ2-5; D gene ambiguous. Trimming took 2 bases from V and 0 from J, leaving 2 bases between them. CDR3 length equals 12 residues. Germline V lookup: CDR1 SGHRS, CDR2 YFSETQ. As DNA, the CDR3 is TGCGCCAGCAGCTTAGACCAAGAGACCCAGTACTTC. Residues: CASSLDQETQYF.

The chain couples TRBV5-5 to TRBJ2-6, with 7 bases matching TRBD2. Per germline, CDR1 SGHKS and CDR2 YYEKEE (reference sequence). The CDR3 is 14 residues long. V lost 6 bases to trimming and J lost 1 base; unmatched junction nucleotides: 1. CDR3 sequence reads: CASKAGSGANVLTF. The CDR3 coding sequence is TGTGCCAGCAAAGCGGGGTCTGGGGCCAACGTCCTGACTTTC.

The rearrangement uses TRBV7-2 and TRBJ2-4; D possibly uses TRBD1 or TRBD2 (5 bases each). This CDR3 has 15 residues. V gave up 0 bases and J gave up 0 bases, with 6 bases separating them. Germline V gene lookup returns CDR1 SGHTA and CDR2 FQGNSA. The CDR3 sequence: CASSLAGRAKNIQYF. The CDR3 DNA reads TGTGCCAGCAGCTTAGCGGGACGAGCCAAAAACATTCAGTACTTC.

V usage is TRBV5-4 and J usage is TRBJ2-7; the D gene is possibly TRBD2 (7 bases). This CDR3 region has 16 residues. Trimming left V 4 bases short and J 3 bases short, with 20 bases between. CDR1 and CDR2 from the germline V gene are SGHNT and YYREEE (reference sequence). CDR3 DNA: TGTGCCAGCAGCGCGGTTGAGGGGGGAGGGCTCTACGAGCAGTACTTC. This codes for CASSAVEGGGLYEQYF.

The rearrangement joins TRBV7-9 to TRBJ2-1, with TRBD2 matching over 9 bases. In germline, CDR1 is SEHNR, CDR2 FQNEAQ (reference sequence). With 5 bases clipped from V and 5 bases from J, the junction kept 4 bases outside the gene matches. The CDR3 loop spans 14 amino acids. CDR3 DNA sequence: TGTGCCAGCAGCCCTAGCGGGACAAACAATGAGCAGTTCTTC. The encoded protein is CASSPSGTNNEQFF.

The chain combines TRBV30 with TRBJ1-5; perhaps TRBD1 as D (6 bases). The V gene's germline CDR1 is GTSNPN and CDR2 SVGIG (reference sequence). The CDR3 totals 15 residues. V was cut by 3 bases and J by 3 bases, with 15 bases left in between. This CDR3 is CAWRGGSGFNQPQHF. The CDR3 DNA reads TGTGCCTGGAGAGGGGGGAGTGGGTTCAATCAGCCCCAGCATTTT.

A remark on this clone: An end of the junction differs from the germline gene, which may be a read error. The rearrangement joins TRBV27 to TRBJ2-5, with a tentative D call TRBD2 (7 bases). The CDR3 is made up of 15 amino acids. Germline CDR1 reads MNHEY; CDR2 reads SMNVEV (reference sequence). Here the CDR3 DNA reads TGTGCCAGCAGGACAGGACTAGATGGTTCAGAGGCCCAGTACTTC. Translation: CASRTGLDGSEAQYF.

The chain employs TRBV11-1 and TRBJ1-2; D ambiguous. The CDR3 is 15 residues long. V was clipped by 6 bases and J by 8 bases, with 22 bases between them. Germline CDR1 SGHAT, CDR2 FQDESV (reference sequence). For the CDR3, the DNA is TGTGCCAGCAGTTCCCCCTACGGCGTTGGTGGGGGCTACACCTTC. This gives the protein CASSSPYGVGGGYTF.

V gene TRBV5-1 combines with J gene TRBJ2-3; D remains ambiguous. The CDR3 extends over 15 amino acids. The germline V gene has CDR1 SGHRS and CDR2 YFSETQ. The V end was cut by 0 bases, the J end by 2 bases, with 10 bases between. The CDR3 sequence is CASSLAGGVTDTQYF. The DNA for the CDR3 is TGCGCCAGCAGCTTGGCGGGCGGTGTCACAGATACGCAGTATTTT.

This chain uses TRBV19 with TRBJ1-1; tentatively, D is TRBD1 (6 bases). Germline CDR1 is LNHDA and CDR2 is SQIVND (reference sequence). The V end was cut by 5 bases, the J end by 2 bases, with 12 bases between. The CDR3 loop spans 14 amino acids. Written as DNA, the CDR3 is TGTGCCAGTAGTCCCCGGGGGGCTAACACTGAAGCTTTCTTT. Translating gives CASSPRGANTEAFF.

This clone was counted once. The rearrangement links TRBV2 to TRBJ1-5; tentatively, D is TRBD1 (5 bases). V was pared by 6 bases and J by 9 bases, with 15 bases between. CDR1 is SNHLY and CDR2 is FYNNEI in the germline V gene. CDR3 length: 13 amino acids. DNA for the CDR3: TGTGCCAGCAGCGTCGGGGGGGGTGGGCCCCAGCATTTT. Amino acids: CASSVGGGGPQHF.

This chain's CDR3 is CASSSIGVRVRTYEQYF. CDR3 in DNA: TGTGCCAGCAGCTCCATAGGCGTGAGGGTTCGAACCTACGAGCAGTACTTC. This chain joins TRBV7-8 and TRBJ2-7; the D gene is possibly TRBD2 (5 bases). The CDR3 is 17 amino acids. V was clipped by 4 bases and J by 2 bases, with 21 bases between them. Per the germline V gene, CDR1 is SGHVS and CDR2 is FQNEAQ.

The CDR3 here is CSVEEGRVARNYGYTF. CDR3 sequence (DNA): TGCAGCGTTGAAGAGGGCAGAGTCGCTCGAAACTATGGCTACACCTTC. The chain is built from TRBV29-1 and TRBJ1-2, with unresolved D. The germline V gene encodes CDR1 SQVTM and CDR2 ANQGSEA. V lost 0 bases to trimming and J lost 2 bases, with 16 bases between them. The CDR3 extends over 16 amino acids.

This clone was detected once. J is TRBJ1-2 and V is TRBV11-3; 9 bases line up with TRBD1. Germline V gene data show CDR1 as SGHNT and CDR2 as YENEEA. The CDR3 has 15 residues. V lost 6 bases and J lost 4; bases outside the gene matches: 9. The chain's CDR3 is CASRKQGASGYGYTF. As DNA, the CDR3 is TGTGCCAGCAGGAAACAGGGGGCTAGCGGCTATGGCTACACCTTC.

CDR3 coding DNA: TGCAGTGCCCCTTTGGGACTTGCTCAGTACTTC. The encoded protein is CSAPLGLAQYF. The genes are TRBV20-1 and TRBJ2-4; TRBD2 is a possible D gene (6 bases). The CDR3 contains 11 residues. Germline V lookup: CDR1 DFQATT, CDR2 SNEGSKA (reference sequence). V lost 6 bases, J lost 12 bases, and 15 bases lay in between.

V is TRBV5-6 and J is TRBJ2-7; 7 bases fit TRBD1. Germline CDR1 SGHDT, CDR2 YYEEEE. The CDR3 has 17 amino acids. V gave up 4 bases and J gave up 6 bases; unmatched junction bases: 19. The DNA for the CDR3 is TGTGCCAGCAGCCTATTACCAACAGGGGTTAAAGAACGCGAGCAGTACTTC. Translation gives CASSLLPTGVKEREQYF.

This chain joins TRBV19 and TRBJ1-4; 8 nucleotides match TRBD1. The V segment lost 5 bases and the J segment 7 bases; nucleotides outside the gene matches: 6. The CDR3 totals 14 residues. Germline CDR1 is LNHDA and CDR2 is SQIVND (reference sequence). CDR3: CASSHGQGGEKLFF. The CDR3 DNA sequence: TGTGCCAGTAGTCACGGACAGGGTGGTGAAAAACTGTTTTTT. Full variable domain (rest looked up from reference TRBV19 and TRBJ1-4): DGGITQSPKYLFRKEGQNVTLSCEQNLNHDAMYWYRQDPGQGLRLIYYSQIVNDFQKGDIAEGYSVSREKKESFPLTVTSAQKNPTAFYLCASSHGQGGEKLFFGSGTQLSVL.

CDR3 DNA sequence: TGCAGCGTTGAGAAGGGGTTTGAAAAACTGTTTTTT. Translated, it gives CSVEKGFEKLFF. The chain uses TRBV29-1 and TRBJ1-4, with D possibly matching TRBD1 (5 bases). This CDR3 is 12 amino acids long. With 3 bases removed from V and 7 bases from J, the gap between germline ends came to 9 bases. The germline V gene has CDR1 SQVTM and CDR2 ANQGSEA.

This clone showed up just once. This chain connects TRBV30 to TRBJ1-3; D is ambiguous. V was clipped by 4 bases and J by 7 bases, with 11 bases between them. This CDR3 contains 12 residues. CDR1 GTSNPN and CDR2 SVGIG come from the germline V gene (reference sequence). In DNA form, the CDR3 reads TGTGCCTGGAACCCAGGCGGGAACACCATATATTTT. It yields the protein CAWNPGGNTIYF. The whole variable domain, filled in from reference TRBV30 and TRBJ1-3, reads SQTIHQWPATLVQPVGSPLSLECTVEGTSNPNLYWYRQAAGRGLQLLFYSVGIGQISSEVPQNLSASRPQDRQFILSSKKLLLSDSGFYLCAWNPGGNTIYFGEGSWLTVV.

The rearrangement uses TRBV19 and TRBJ1-3; the D gene is possibly TRBD1 (6 bases). Germline V gives CDR1 LNHDA, CDR2 SQIVND (reference sequence). CDR3 length: 15 amino acids. V shed 3 bases and J shed 2 bases, with 11 bases lying between them. CDR3 region: CASSMGNRAGNTIYF. CDR3 bases: TGTGCCAGTAGTATGGGAAACAGGGCTGGAAACACCATATATTTT.

The V call is TRBV5-1, the J call TRBJ2-2, with D possibly matching TRBD2 (5 bases). With 1 base removed from V and 7 bases from J, the gap between germline ends came to 14 bases. This CDR3 contains 15 residues. The germline V gene has CDR1 SGHRS and CDR2 YFSETQ. The CDR3 here is CASSLFGQEGGELFF. In DNA, the CDR3 is TGCGCCAGCAGCTTGTTTGGGCAAGAGGGCGGGGAGCTGTTTTTT. The full variable domain, completed using reference TRBV5-1 and TRBJ2-2, is KAGVTQTPRYLIKTRGQQVTLSCSPISGHRSVSWYQQTPGQGLQFLFEYFSETQRNKGNFPGRFSGRQFSNSRSEMNVSTLELGDSALYLCASSLFGQEGGELFFGEGSRLTVL.

V is TRBV10-1 and J is TRBJ2-5; no clear D gene. Deletions cut 8 bases from V and 0 bases from J, with 13 bases between. Germline V gene sequence: CDR1 WNHNN, CDR2 SYGVQD (reference sequence). The CDR3 totals 14 residues. CDR3 DNA sequence: TGCGCCAGCTGCCTTCCACGGTACCAAGAGACCCAGTACTTC. Translated: CASCLPRYQETQYF.

This rearrangement joins TRBV5-1 to TRBJ2-3, with D maybe TRBD2 (7 bases). This CDR3 is 17 amino acids long. The V end was cut by 4 bases, the J end by 2 bases, with 20 bases between. Germline V CDR1 and CDR2: SGHRS, YFSETQ. The CDR3 coding sequence is TGCGCCAGCAGCCTCGGGGGGCCCTTAGGAAACACAGATACGCAGTATTTT. Protein sequence: CASSLGGPLGNTDTQYF.

This chain joins TRBV5-1 and TRBJ1-2; a weak D match, TRBD1 (5 bases). From germline, CDR1 is SGHRS and CDR2 YFSETQ. Trimming pared 9 bases from V and 5 bases from J, leaving 17 bases between. The CDR3 contains 13 residues. The DNA of the CDR3 is TGCGCCACCCGGACCGGGGCGGAATATGGCTACACCTTC. Translation: CATRTGAEYGYTF.

V and J are TRBV7-2 and TRBJ2-5; D gene uncertain. Trimming took off 5 bases at V and 1 base at J, with 2 bases between the two ends. The germline gives CDR1 SGHTA, CDR2 FQGNSA. CDR3 length equals 11 residues. The CDR3 sequence: CASSPQETQYF. The CDR3 coding sequence is TGTGCCAGCAGCCCCCAAGAGACCCAGTACTTC.

This sequence joins TRBV18 and TRBJ2-3; tentative D call: TRBD2 (6 bases). CDR1 and CDR2 (germline): KGHSH, LQKENI. The CDR3 is 14 residues long. Trimming removed 2 bases from V and 2 bases from J, with 8 bases in between. The CDR3, as DNA: TGTGCCAGCTCACCAACTAGCTACACAGATACGCAGTATTTT. It yields the protein CASSPTSYTDTQYF.

DNA of the CDR3: TGTGCCAGCAGCTCTTCTTGGACTAGCGACTACAATGAGCAGTTCTTC. This codes for CASSSSWTSDYNEQFF. The chain carries TRBV7-9 and TRBJ2-1, with 9 bases matching TRBD2. Germline CDR1 SEHNR, CDR2 FQNEAQ (reference sequence). The CDR3 runs 16 residues. The junction had 7 bases not matched to a gene; V was cut back by 4 bases and J by 3 bases. The full variable domain, in which reference TRBV7-9 and TRBJ2-1 provide the parts outside the CDR3, is DTGVSQNPRHKITKRGQNVTFRCDPISEHNRLYWYRQTLGQGPEFLTYFQNEAQLEKSRLLSDRFSAERPKGSFSTLEIQRTEQGDSAMYLCASSSSWTSDYNEQFFGPGTRLTVL.

The V and J genes are TRBV7-8 and TRBJ1-1; D ambiguous. This CDR3 has 14 amino acids. Germline CDR1 SGHVS, CDR2 FQNEAQ. Between the trimmed V and J ends, which lost 5 bases and 0 bases, there was a span of 10 bases. The CDR3 bases are TGTGCCAGCAGCAAACATCGGATGAACACTGAAGCTTTCTTT. This encodes CASSKHRMNTEAFF.